Following are 2 T cell receptor beta chains from one sample sequenced in a study of OX40 agonist ivuxolimab in advanced cancers. Assay: immunoSEQ multiplex PCR; the TCRdb copy retains only in-frame clones and omits some. Of about 54,000 clones listed, around 90% were seen once; the top ten hold 8% to 10%. This material consisted of CD4+ or CD8+ T cells sorted from blood, taken in a trial of the OX40 agonist ivuxolimab. The receptors stem from an adult with an advanced solid tumor such as melanoma, head and neck, liver or kidney cancer.

The CDR3 is CASSFGTGPDTQYF. CDR3 DNA sequence: TGTGCCAGCAGCTTCGGGACAGGGCCAGATACGCAGTATTTT. The V call is TRBV7-3, the J call TRBJ2-3; 9 bases line up with TRBD1. With V trimmed by 3 bases and J by 4 bases, 2 bases remained unmatched. The CDR3 loop spans 14 amino acids. From germline, CDR1 is SGHTA and CDR2 FQGTGA.

The chain is built from TRBV4-3 and TRBJ2-3, with 7 nucleotides matching TRBD2. This CDR3 has 17 amino acids. From germline, CDR1 is LGHNA and CDR2 YSLEER. V dropped 1 base and J dropped 5; count of bases not matched to a gene: 12. The CDR3 sequence: CASSQASPGGDGDTQYF. CDR3 sequence (DNA): TGCGCCAGCAGCCAAGCCTCCCCTGGGGGGGATGGAGATACGCAGTATTTT.